Detailed here is one TCR beta chain. Trimming left V 4 bases short and J 7 bases short, with 22 bases between. The CDR3 consists of 16 residues. The data derive from a study of Graves' ophthalmopathy and Graves' hyperthyroidism. Amplification from RNA transcripts yielded the TCR beta CDR3 regions. RT-PCR with HTBI primers came first, then second-round multiplex PCR. TCRdb fed the multiplex PCR reads into MiXCR, producing one record per CDR3 protein. This sample has about 390,000 distinct CDR3 sequences, with approximately 15% found just once. Sequenced sample: peripheral blood. This receptor was taken from a woman younger than 35 with stable Graves' hyperthyroidism. This chain links TRBV12-3 or TRBV12-4 with TRBJ1-1, with D perhaps TRBD1 (5 bases). The CDR3: CASSWVTGAGVIEAFF. The CDR3 DNA reads as TGTGCCAGCAGTTGGGTCACCGGGGCTGGAGTGATTGAAGCTTTCTTT.